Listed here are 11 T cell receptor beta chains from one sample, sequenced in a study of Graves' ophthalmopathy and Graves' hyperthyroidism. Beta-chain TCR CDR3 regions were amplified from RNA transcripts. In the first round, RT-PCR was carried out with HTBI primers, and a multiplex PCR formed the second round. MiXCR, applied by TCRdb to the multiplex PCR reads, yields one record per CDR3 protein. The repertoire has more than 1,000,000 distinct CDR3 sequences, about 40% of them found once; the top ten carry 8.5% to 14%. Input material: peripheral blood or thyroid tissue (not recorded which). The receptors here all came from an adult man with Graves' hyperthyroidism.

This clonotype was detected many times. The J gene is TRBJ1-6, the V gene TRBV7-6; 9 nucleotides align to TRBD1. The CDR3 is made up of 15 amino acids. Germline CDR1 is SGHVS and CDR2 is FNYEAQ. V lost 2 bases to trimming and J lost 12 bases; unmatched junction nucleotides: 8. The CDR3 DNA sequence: TGTGCCAGCAGCTTAAGGGGGGGACAGGGTAAACCCCTCCACTTT. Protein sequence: CASSLRGGQGKPLHF.

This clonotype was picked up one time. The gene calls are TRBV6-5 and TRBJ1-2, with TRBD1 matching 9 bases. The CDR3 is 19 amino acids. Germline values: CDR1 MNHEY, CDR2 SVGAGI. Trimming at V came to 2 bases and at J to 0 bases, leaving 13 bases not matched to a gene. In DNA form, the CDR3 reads TGTGCCAGCAGTTACCTGACCGGGACAGGGAAATTCGCTAACTATGGCTACACCTTC. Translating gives CASSYLTGTGKFANYGYTF.

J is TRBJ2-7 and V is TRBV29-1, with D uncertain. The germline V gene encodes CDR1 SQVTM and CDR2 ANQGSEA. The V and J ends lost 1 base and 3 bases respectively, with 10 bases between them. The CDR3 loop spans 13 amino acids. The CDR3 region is CSVEGGAYYEQYF. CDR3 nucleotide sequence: TGCAGCGTTGAAGGTGGTGCTTACTACGAGCAGTACTTC.

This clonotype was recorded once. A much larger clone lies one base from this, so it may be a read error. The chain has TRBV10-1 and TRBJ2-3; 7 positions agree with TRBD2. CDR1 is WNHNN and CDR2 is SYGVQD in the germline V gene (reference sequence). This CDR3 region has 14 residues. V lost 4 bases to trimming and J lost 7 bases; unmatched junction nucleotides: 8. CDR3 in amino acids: CASSGQRRGNTQYF. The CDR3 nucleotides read TGCGCCAGCAGTGGCCAGAGGCGGGGGAATACGCAGTATTTT.

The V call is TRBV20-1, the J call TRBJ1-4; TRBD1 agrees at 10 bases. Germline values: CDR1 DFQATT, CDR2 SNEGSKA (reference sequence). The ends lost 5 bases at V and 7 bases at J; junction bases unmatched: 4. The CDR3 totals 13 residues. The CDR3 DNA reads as TGCAGTGCTCCAGGACAGGGGGGTGAAAAACTGTTTTTT. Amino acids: CSAPGQGGEKLFF.

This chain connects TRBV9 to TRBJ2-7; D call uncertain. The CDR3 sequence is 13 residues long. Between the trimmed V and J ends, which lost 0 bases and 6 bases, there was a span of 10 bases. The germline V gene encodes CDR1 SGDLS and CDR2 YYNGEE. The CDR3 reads CASSVGARSEQYF. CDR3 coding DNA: TGTGCCAGCAGCGTAGGGGCAAGGTCCGAGCAGTACTTC.

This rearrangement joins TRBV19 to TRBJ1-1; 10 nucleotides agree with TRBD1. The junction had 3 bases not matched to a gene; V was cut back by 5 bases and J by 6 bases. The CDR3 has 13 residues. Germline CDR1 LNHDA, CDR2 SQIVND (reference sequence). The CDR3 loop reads CASSYGQGAEAFF. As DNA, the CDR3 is TGTGCCAGTAGTTACGGACAGGGGGCTGAAGCTTTCTTT. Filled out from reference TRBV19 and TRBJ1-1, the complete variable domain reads DGGITQSPKYLFRKEGQNVTLSCEQNLNHDAMYWYRQDPGQGLRLIYYSQIVNDFQKGDIAEGYSVSREKKESFPLTVTSAQKNPTAFYLCASSYGQGAEAFFGQGTRLTVV.

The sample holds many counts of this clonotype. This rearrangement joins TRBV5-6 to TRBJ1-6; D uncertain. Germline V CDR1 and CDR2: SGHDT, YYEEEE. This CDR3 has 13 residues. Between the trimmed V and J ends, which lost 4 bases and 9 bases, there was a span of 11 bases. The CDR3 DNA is TGTGCCAGCAGCAGGGAGGTTATTTCACCCCTCCACTTT. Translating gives CASSREVISPLHF.

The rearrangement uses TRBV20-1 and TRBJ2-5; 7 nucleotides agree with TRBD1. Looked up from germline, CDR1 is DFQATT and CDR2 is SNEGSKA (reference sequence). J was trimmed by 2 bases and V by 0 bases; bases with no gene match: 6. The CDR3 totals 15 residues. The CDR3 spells CSARDRLQGQETQYF. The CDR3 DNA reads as TGCAGTGCTAGAGATCGATTACAGGGGCAAGAGACCCAGTACTTC.

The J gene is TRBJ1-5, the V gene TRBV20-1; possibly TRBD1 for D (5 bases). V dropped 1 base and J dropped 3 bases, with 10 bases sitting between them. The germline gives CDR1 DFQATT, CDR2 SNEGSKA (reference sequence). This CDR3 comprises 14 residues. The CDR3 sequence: CSARGAGTNQPQHF. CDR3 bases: TGCAGTGCTAGAGGTGCAGGGACCAATCAGCCCCAGCATTTT.

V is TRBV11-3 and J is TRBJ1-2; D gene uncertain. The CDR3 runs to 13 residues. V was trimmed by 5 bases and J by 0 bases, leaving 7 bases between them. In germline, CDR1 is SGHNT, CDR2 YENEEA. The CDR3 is CASSVLANYGYTF. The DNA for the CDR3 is TGTGCCAGCAGCGTATTGGCTAACTATGGCTACACCTTC.